The 5 T cell receptor beta chains below come from one sample, sequenced in a study of blood T cell repertoires in COVID-19 (dated by TCRdb to 2020 to 2022). The protocol used for the library was the immunoSEQ multiplex PCR assay. TCRdb retrieved this table from immuneACCESS and kept in-frame rearrangements only. Not all clones are present; in checked studies, unresolved V genes account for under half, and no reason is known for the remainder. This sample gives about 200,000 clones in total; roughly 83% of them show up just once. The ten largest make up approximately 5% of the sample. Sample: PBMCs or T cells enriched from blood (not recorded which). These TCRs come from a man aged 40-49 years with acute COVID-19.

This clone has a single count. V usage is TRBV6-5 and J usage is TRBJ2-1; 9 bases map to TRBD1. From germline, CDR1 is MNHEY and CDR2 SVGAGI. The V segment lost 5 bases and the J segment 1 base; nucleotides outside the gene matches: 3. The CDR3 has 15 residues. In DNA, the CDR3 is TGTGCCAGCAGTATCGGACAGGGGTCCTACAATGAGCAGTTCTTC. Translated, it gives CASSIGQGSYNEQFF.

The chain uses TRBV19 and TRBJ2-1; 9 bases align to TRBD1. After removal of 8 bases from V and 10 bases from J, the junction contained 9 bases not matched to a gene. CDR1 LNHDA and CDR2 SQIVND come from the germline V gene (reference sequence). This CDR3 is 13 amino acids long. The CDR3 DNA reads as TGTGCCAGTCGGGGAACAGGGGGCCGGGAGCAGTTCTTC. It codes for CASRGTGGREQFF.

CDR3 region: CASSFPGGETQYF. CDR3 nucleotides: TGTGCCAGCAGCTTCCCAGGGGGCGAGACCCAGTACTTC. This chain uses TRBV7-2 with TRBJ2-5, with 8 positions matching TRBD1. Germline CDR1 is SGHTA and CDR2 is FQGNSA. Losses at the gene ends were 3 bases for V and 5 bases for J; bases not matched to a gene: 2. There are 13 residues in the CDR3. Supplemented by reference TRBV7-2 and TRBJ2-5, the full variable domain reads GAGVSQSPSNKVTEKGKDVELRCDPISGHTALYWYRQSLGQGLEFLIYFQGNSAPDKSGLPSDRFSAERTGGSVSTLTIQRTQQEDSAVYLCASSFPGGETQYFGPGTRLLVL.

This chain connects TRBV5-1 to TRBJ2-1; 8 nucleotides line up with TRBD1. The germline V gene encodes CDR1 SGHRS and CDR2 YFSETQ. The trim removed 0 bases at V and 6 bases at J, leaving 5 bases unmatched. The CDR3 loop spans 15 amino acids. The CDR3 loop reads CASSLGTGKVNEQFF. DNA for the CDR3: TGCGCCAGCAGCTTGGGGACAGGGAAGGTCAATGAGCAGTTCTTC.

This chain links TRBV27 with TRBJ2-1; possibly TRBD1 for D (5 bases). Germline CDR1 MNHEY, CDR2 SMNVEV (reference sequence). This CDR3 contains 14 residues. V lost 5 bases and J lost 9, with 17 bases in between. The CDR3 nucleotides read TGTGCCAGCAGTGATGACAGCTACGATAGTGAGCAGTTCTTC. Its protein product is CASSDDSYDSEQFF.